This T cell receptor (beta chain) stems from a study of cytomegalovirus exposure and HLA in healthy donors. Study outcomes and limitations: The study designated 150 or so TCR beta chains cytomegalovirus-associated. The study had only CMV serostatus as immune exposure information. Later work found that TCR association rates differed between HLA loci; DRB1 had the most and HLA-C the fewest.

The CDR3 spans 14 residues. V was trimmed by 0 bases and J by 5 bases, leaving 8 bases between them. Germline V gene data show CDR1 as MNHEY and CDR2 as SMNVEV (reference sequence). Worth noting for this clone: The antigen is not known.

PCR amplification relied on 60 Vbeta primers (plus 13 Jbeta primers). Sequencing was performed with immunoSEQ multiplex PCR; in TCRdb, only in-frame clones are kept and a portion is missing. The sample includes roughly 69,000 clones, about 76% of them seen just once. Input material: PBMCs. The J gene is TRBJ1-5, the V gene TRBV27; no clear D gene. The sequence was collected from a young man in good health and CMV-seronegative. For the CDR3, the DNA is TGTGCCAGCAGTTTATCTGGCGGGGATCAGCCCCAGCATTTT. It translates to CASSLSGGDQPQHF.